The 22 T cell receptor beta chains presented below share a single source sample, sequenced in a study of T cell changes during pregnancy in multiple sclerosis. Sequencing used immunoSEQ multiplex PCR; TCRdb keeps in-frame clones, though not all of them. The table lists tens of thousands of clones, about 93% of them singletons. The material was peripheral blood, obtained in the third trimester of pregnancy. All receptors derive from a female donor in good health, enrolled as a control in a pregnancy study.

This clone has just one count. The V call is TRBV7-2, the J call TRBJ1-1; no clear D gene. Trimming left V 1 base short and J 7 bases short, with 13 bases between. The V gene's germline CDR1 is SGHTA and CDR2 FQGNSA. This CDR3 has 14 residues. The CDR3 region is CASSLVGPAGEAFF. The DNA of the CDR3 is TGTGCCAGCAGCTTAGTTGGCCCCGCGGGTGAAGCTTTCTTT.

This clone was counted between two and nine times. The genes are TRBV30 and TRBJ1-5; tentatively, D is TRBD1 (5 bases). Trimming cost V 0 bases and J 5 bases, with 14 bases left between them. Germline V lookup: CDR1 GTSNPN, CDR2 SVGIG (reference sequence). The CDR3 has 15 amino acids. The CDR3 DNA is TGTGCCTGGAGTGTATACGGGGGGACTTATCAGCCCCAGCATTTT. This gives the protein CAWSVYGGTYQPQHF.

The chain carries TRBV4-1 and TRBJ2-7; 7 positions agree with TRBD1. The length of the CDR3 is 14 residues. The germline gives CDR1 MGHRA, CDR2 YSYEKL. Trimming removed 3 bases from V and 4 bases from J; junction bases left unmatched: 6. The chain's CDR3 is CASSHRTGDYEQYF. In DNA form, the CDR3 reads TGCGCCAGCAGCCATAGGACAGGAGATTACGAGCAGTACTTC.

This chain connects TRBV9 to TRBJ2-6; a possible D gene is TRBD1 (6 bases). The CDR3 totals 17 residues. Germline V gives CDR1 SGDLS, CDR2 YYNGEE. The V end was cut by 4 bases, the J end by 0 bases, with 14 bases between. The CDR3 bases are TGTGCCAGCAGCCGACAGGCCCCCGGCTCTGGGGCCAACGTCCTGACTTTC. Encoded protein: CASSRQAPGSGANVLTF.

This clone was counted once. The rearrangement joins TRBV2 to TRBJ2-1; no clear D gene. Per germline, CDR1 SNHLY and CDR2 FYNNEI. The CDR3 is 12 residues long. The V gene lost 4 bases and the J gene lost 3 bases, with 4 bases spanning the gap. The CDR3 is CASSVNYNEQFF. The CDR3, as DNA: TGTGCCAGCAGTGTAAACTACAATGAGCAGTTCTTC.

Written as DNA, the CDR3 is TGTGCCAGCAGTGATAGGGGACGGGGGAGCAATCAGCCCCAGCATTTT. This sequence encodes CASSDRGRGSNQPQHF. This rearrangement joins TRBV2 to TRBJ1-5; TRBD1 might be the D (5 bases). The CDR3 extends over 16 amino acids. Trimming pared 3 bases from V and 1 base from J, leaving 13 bases between. Germline V CDR1 and CDR2: SNHLY, FYNNEI.

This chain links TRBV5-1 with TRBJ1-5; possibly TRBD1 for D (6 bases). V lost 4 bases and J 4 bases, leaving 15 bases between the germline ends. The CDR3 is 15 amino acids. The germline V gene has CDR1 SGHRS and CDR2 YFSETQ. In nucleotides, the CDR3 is TGCGCCAGCAGCCCCACCAGGGGTGAGAATCAGCCCCAGCATTTT. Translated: CASSPTRGENQPQHF.

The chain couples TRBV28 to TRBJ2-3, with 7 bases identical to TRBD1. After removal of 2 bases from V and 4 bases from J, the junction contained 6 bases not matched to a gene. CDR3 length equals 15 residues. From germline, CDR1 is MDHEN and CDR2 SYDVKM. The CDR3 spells CASSLAGGWPDTQYF. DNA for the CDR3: TGTGCCAGCAGTTTAGCAGGGGGATGGCCAGATACGCAGTATTTT.

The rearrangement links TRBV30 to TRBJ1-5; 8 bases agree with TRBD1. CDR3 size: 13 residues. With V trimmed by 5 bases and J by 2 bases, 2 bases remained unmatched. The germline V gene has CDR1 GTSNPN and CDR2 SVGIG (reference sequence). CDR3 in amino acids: CAWGTGRNQPQHF. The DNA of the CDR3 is TGTGCCTGGGGGACAGGTCGCAATCAGCCCCAGCATTTT. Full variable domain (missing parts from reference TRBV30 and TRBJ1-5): SQTIHQWPATLVQPVGSPLSLECTVEGTSNPNLYWYRQAAGRGLQLLFYSVGIGQISSEVPQNLSASRPQDRQFILSSKKLLLSDSGFYLCAWGTGRNQPQHFGDGTRLSIL.

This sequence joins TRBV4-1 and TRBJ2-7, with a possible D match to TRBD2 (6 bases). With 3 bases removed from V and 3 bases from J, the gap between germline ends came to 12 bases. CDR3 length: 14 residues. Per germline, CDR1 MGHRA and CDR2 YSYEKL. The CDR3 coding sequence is TGCGCCAGCAGCCAGGGACTGGTAAACTACGAGCAGTACTTC. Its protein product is CASSQGLVNYEQYF.

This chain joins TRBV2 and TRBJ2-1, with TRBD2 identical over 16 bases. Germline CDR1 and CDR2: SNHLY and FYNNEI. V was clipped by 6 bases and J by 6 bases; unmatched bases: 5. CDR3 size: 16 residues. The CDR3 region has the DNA TGTGCCAGCAGCGGGACTAGCGGGAGGGGGGGCAATGAGCAGTTCTTC. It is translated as CASSGTSGRGGNEQFF.

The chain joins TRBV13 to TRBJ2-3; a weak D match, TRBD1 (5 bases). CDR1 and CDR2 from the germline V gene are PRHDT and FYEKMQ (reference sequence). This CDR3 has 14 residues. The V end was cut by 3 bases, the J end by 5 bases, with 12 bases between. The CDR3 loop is CASSFVNTGDTQYF. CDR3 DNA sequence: TGTGCCAGCAGCTTTGTCAACACAGGAGATACGCAGTATTTT.

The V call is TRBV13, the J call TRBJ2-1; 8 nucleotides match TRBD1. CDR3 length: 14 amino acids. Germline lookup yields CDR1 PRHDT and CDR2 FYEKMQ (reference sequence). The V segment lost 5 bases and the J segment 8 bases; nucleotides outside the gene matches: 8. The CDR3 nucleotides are TGTGCCAGCAGCAGACAGGGGTACGGCGATGAGCAGTTCTTC. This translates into CASSRQGYGDEQFF.

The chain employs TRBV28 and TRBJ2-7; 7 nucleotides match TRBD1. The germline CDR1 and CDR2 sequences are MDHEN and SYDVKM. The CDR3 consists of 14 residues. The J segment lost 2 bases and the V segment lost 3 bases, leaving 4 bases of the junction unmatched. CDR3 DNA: TGTGCCAGCAGTTTCCGGGACAGACCCTACGAGCAGTACTTC. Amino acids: CASSFRDRPYEQYF.

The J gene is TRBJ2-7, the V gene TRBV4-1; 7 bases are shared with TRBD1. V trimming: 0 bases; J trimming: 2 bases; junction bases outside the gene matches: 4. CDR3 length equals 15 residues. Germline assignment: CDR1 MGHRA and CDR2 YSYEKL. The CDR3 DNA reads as TGCGCCAGCAGCCAAGATCAGACAGGGACCTACGAGCAGTACTTC. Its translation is CASSQDQTGTYEQYF.

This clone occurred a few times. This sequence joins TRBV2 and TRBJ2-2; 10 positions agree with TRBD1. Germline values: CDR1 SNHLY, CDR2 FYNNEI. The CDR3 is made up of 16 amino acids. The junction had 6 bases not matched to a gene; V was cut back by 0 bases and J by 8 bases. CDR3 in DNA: TGTGCCAGCAGTGAAGCGCTGACAGGGGGCATGGGGGAGCTGTTTTTT. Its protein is CASSEALTGGMGELFF.

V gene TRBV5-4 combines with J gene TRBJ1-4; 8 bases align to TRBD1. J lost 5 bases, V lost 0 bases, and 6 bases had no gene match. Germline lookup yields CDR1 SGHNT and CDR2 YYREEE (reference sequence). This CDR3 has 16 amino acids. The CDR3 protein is CASSLAGQGANEKLFF. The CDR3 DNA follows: TGTGCCAGCAGCTTGGCAGGACAGGGCGCGAATGAAAAACTGTTTTTT.

The CDR3 DNA reads as TGTGCCTGGAGCAGGGGACTAGGCACTGAAGCTTTCTTT. The encoded protein is CAWSRGLGTEAFF. The chain recombines TRBV30 with TRBJ1-1; the D gene is possibly TRBD1 (6 bases). The CDR3 loop spans 13 amino acids. V lost 3 bases, J lost 4 bases, and 12 bases lay in between. Germline CDR1 is GTSNPN and CDR2 is SVGIG (reference sequence).

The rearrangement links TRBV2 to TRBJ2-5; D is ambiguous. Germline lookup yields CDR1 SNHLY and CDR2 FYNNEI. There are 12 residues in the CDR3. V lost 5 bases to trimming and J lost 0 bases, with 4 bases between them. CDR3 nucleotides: TGTGCCAGCAGTATATACCAAGAGACCCAGTACTTC. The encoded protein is CASSIYQETQYF.

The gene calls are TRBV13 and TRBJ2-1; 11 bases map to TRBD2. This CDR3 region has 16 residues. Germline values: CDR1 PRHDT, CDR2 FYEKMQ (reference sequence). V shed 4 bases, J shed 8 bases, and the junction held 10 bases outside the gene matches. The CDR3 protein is CASSSPGSGREYEQFF. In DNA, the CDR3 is TGTGCCAGCAGCTCCCCGGGTAGCGGGAGGGAATATGAGCAGTTCTTC.

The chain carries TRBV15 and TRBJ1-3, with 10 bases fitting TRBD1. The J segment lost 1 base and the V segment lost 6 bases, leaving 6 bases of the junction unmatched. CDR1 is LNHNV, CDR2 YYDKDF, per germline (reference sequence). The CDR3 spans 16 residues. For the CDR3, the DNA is TGTGCCACCAGGGATCGACAGGGGGCATCTGGAAACACCATATATTTT. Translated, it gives CATRDRQGASGNTIYF.

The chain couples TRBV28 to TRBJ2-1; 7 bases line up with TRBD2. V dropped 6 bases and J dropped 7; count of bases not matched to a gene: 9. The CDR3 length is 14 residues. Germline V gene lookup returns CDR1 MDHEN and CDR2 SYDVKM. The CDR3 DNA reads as TGTGCCAGCAGGTTCCCGGCGGGAGAAAATGAGCAGTTCTTC. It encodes CASRFPAGENEQFF.